Reported below is one T cell receptor (beta chain). No antigen is known for it. No clone much larger than this one lies a single base away; base qualities are absent. The library relied on 5' RACE. This sample was sequenced with an Illumina HiSeq 2500. The second PCR ran for about 6 to 11 cycles and used a J-beta primer mix along with a sample-barcoded 5' primer. A template-switch 5' adaptor carrying 12 random nucleotides introduced a unique molecular identifier onto each TCR beta cDNA molecule. At least 3 million CDR3-containing paired-end reads were obtained from each sample. All of the RNA was converted into first-strand cDNA using the Mint cDNA synthesis kit, with a TRBC-specific oligonucleotide serving as the primer. Following uracil-DNA glycosylase treatment, a first 18-cycle PCR with universal primers M1SS and BC2_uni_R was performed on all cDNA. In the authors' own workflow: Normalization of each sample was performed by random selection of 1 million high-quality reads, each carrying a distinct molecular identifier. Reads with shared molecular identifiers were discarded instead of being binned into consensus sequences. CDR3 identification, clonotype clustering and error correction used MiTCR with a Q25 quality threshold and the strictest error-elimination algorithm. A nonparametric unseen species model using Euler transformation provided a lower-bound estimate of total TCR beta diversity. TCRdb itself trimmed the public reads at Q25 with fastp, ran MiXCR and retained productive beta chains. Each entry merges the rows of one CDR3 protein and shows their most common DNA and genes. The authors' filters were not applied to this entry. Within this sample are around 1.5 million distinct CDR3 sequences, with approximately 59% of them counted one time only. The ten most abundant clones make up 6.7% of the sample.

The V end gives up 3 bases and the J end 7 bases, leaving 16 bases in the junction not matched to a gene. The cysteine opens and the phenylalanine closes a CDR3 of 18 amino acids. The sequence is cut down to CDR3 DNA, 54 bases in frame from base 1. CDR1 DFQATT and CDR2 SNEGSKA are derived from the germline V gene (reference sequence). The data stem from a study of blood T cells in healthy people across ages (dated by TCRdb to 2014 to 2015). Study-level background: In model experiments, roughly one uniquely barcoded TCR beta cDNA molecule per two T cells was captured by template switching. Using deep sequencing normalized with unique cDNA molecular identifiers, the study measured how TCR beta repertoire diversity changes with age. Donors of different ages were randomly distributed across sequencing lanes to avoid experimental bias. Using the same blood draw, the study looked at two additional independent replicas of 1 million unique cDNA reads for two donors, one aged 18 to 30 and the other aged 80 or older. The donors were split into four age groups: young (average about 16 years), middle-aged (nearly 40), aged (over 55) and long-lived (approximately 80).

Broader findings and caveats from the paper: A strong correlation was found between observed TCR beta diversity and the percentage of naive T cells measured by flow cytometry. Observed TCR beta diversity per million T cells fell roughly linearly with age, and a significant reduction was already apparent by age roughly 40. Compared with the aged group, more naive CD4+ T cells, fewer expanded clones and increased TCR diversity were shown by the long-lived group, suggesting age selection. Total diversity estimates from one million sequenced T cells were considered lower bounds and underestimates. Because donor CMV infection status was unknown, age-related changes in expanded clonotypes were potentially confounded. Because profiling used bulk unsorted PBMCs, naive and antigen-experienced compartments could not be compared conclusively.

The donors were 40 or so Caucasian individuals from Russia, aged roughly 6 to 100 years, who were systemically healthy. Ten milliliters of peripheral blood were drawn from each donor into EDTA-treated Vacutainer tubes. Ficoll-Paque density-gradient centrifugation was used to isolate PBMCs, with at least 7 million per sample. Trizol reagent was used to extract total RNA from the PBMCs, yielding at least 5.5 micrograms per sample. For every donor, an aliquot of PBMCs went through flow cytometry to measure the percentages of naive CD45RAhigh/CD27high T cells. The sequence links TRBV20-1 to TRBJ1-6; 9 nucleotides in the junction match TRBD1. This TCR was sampled from a man aged 18 to 29 in good health. The sequencing input was blood. The DNA sequence is as follows: TGCAGTGCTAGTGATTCCCTACAGGGGGCGCAGGGGAATTCACCCCTCCACTTT. This encodes CSASDSLQGAQGNSPLHF.